Listed here are 5 T cell receptor beta chains from one sample, sequenced in a study of identical twins. Each CDR3 protein is one row after TCRdb ran MiXCR on the 5' RACE reads. The sample includes about 280,000 distinct CDR3 sequences, about 8% seen only once; the top ten take 2% to 2.5%. These sequences were also reported in another study, on yellow fever vaccine responses in identical twins.

The sample was memory (CD45RO+) T cells sorted from blood. Receptors were obtained from a woman aged 18-29 years in good health.

The sample holds a few counts of this clonotype. The rearrangement joins TRBV20-1 to TRBJ2-3; possible D gene TRBD1, 5 bases. V lost 1 base, J lost 10 bases, and 24 bases lay in between. The CDR3 is 16 residues long. Germline loops: CDR1 DFQATT, CDR2 SNEGSKA (reference sequence). The CDR3, as DNA: TGCAGTGCTAGAGTCGCCGCGGCCTCCTGGGGCGGCGCGCAGTATTTT. This sequence encodes CSARVAAASWGGAQYF.

The chain has TRBV20-1 and TRBJ2-7; D is unresolved. Trimming pared 4 bases from V and 2 bases from J, leaving 9 bases between. CDR3 length: 12 residues. Germline CDR1 reads DFQATT; CDR2 reads SNEGSKA (reference sequence). The CDR3 DNA is TGCAGTGCTACAGACCAGCCCTACGAGCAGTACGTC. Its protein is CSATDQPYEQYV.

In this sample, this clonotype turned up many times. V gene TRBV6-1 combines with J gene TRBJ2-1; D perhaps matches TRBD2 (5 bases). CDR1 and CDR2 from the germline V gene are MNHNS and SASEGT. The germline V and J ends were trimmed by 5 bases and 0 bases, with 8 bases remaining between them. CDR3 length: 14 residues. CDR3 DNA sequence: TGTGCCAGCAGTAGCGGTGGCTCCTACAATGAGCAGTTCTTC. This encodes CASSSGGSYNEQFF.

There are a few counts of this clonotype. The chain carries TRBV28 and TRBJ1-5; possible D gene TRBD1, 6 bases. Trimming stripped 3 bases from V and 6 bases from J, with 9 bases between. CDR1 is MDHEN and CDR2 is SYDVKM in the germline V gene. The CDR3 totals 13 residues. The CDR3 coding sequence is TGTGCCAGCAGTTTCGGACAGATTCAGCCCCAGCATTTT. This gives the protein CASSFGQIQPQHF.

J is TRBJ2-7 and V is TRBV6-1; no clear D gene. Trimming removed 8 bases from V and 0 bases from J, with 14 bases in between. The CDR3 is 14 amino acids. Germline CDR1 and CDR2: MNHNS and SASEGT. This chain's CDR3 is CASDDGYHSYEQYF. The CDR3 DNA reads TGTGCCAGCGATGACGGCTACCACTCCTACGAGCAGTACTTC.